This T cell receptor (beta chain) was captured in a study of beta chain features in type 1 diabetes. Investigators reverse transcribed all isolated RNA, so they sequenced expressed TCRB transcripts. Assay: immunoSEQ multiplex PCR; the TCRdb copy retains only in-frame clones and omits some. The data show some 150,000 clones, about 9.2% seen once. The source material was central memory CD4+ T cells from blood. The sequence came from a man younger than 35 in good health.

CDR3 sequence: CASSRTGGSGGSYNEQFF. The CDR3 DNA follows: TGCGCCAGCAGCCGCACTGGAGGTAGCGGGGGATCCTACAATGAGCAGTTCTTC. The J gene is TRBJ2-1, the V gene TRBV5-1, with 9 bases that match TRBD2. The CDR3 has 18 residues. With V trimmed by 4 bases and J by 1 base, 12 bases remained unmatched. Germline values: CDR1 SGHRS, CDR2 YFSETQ.